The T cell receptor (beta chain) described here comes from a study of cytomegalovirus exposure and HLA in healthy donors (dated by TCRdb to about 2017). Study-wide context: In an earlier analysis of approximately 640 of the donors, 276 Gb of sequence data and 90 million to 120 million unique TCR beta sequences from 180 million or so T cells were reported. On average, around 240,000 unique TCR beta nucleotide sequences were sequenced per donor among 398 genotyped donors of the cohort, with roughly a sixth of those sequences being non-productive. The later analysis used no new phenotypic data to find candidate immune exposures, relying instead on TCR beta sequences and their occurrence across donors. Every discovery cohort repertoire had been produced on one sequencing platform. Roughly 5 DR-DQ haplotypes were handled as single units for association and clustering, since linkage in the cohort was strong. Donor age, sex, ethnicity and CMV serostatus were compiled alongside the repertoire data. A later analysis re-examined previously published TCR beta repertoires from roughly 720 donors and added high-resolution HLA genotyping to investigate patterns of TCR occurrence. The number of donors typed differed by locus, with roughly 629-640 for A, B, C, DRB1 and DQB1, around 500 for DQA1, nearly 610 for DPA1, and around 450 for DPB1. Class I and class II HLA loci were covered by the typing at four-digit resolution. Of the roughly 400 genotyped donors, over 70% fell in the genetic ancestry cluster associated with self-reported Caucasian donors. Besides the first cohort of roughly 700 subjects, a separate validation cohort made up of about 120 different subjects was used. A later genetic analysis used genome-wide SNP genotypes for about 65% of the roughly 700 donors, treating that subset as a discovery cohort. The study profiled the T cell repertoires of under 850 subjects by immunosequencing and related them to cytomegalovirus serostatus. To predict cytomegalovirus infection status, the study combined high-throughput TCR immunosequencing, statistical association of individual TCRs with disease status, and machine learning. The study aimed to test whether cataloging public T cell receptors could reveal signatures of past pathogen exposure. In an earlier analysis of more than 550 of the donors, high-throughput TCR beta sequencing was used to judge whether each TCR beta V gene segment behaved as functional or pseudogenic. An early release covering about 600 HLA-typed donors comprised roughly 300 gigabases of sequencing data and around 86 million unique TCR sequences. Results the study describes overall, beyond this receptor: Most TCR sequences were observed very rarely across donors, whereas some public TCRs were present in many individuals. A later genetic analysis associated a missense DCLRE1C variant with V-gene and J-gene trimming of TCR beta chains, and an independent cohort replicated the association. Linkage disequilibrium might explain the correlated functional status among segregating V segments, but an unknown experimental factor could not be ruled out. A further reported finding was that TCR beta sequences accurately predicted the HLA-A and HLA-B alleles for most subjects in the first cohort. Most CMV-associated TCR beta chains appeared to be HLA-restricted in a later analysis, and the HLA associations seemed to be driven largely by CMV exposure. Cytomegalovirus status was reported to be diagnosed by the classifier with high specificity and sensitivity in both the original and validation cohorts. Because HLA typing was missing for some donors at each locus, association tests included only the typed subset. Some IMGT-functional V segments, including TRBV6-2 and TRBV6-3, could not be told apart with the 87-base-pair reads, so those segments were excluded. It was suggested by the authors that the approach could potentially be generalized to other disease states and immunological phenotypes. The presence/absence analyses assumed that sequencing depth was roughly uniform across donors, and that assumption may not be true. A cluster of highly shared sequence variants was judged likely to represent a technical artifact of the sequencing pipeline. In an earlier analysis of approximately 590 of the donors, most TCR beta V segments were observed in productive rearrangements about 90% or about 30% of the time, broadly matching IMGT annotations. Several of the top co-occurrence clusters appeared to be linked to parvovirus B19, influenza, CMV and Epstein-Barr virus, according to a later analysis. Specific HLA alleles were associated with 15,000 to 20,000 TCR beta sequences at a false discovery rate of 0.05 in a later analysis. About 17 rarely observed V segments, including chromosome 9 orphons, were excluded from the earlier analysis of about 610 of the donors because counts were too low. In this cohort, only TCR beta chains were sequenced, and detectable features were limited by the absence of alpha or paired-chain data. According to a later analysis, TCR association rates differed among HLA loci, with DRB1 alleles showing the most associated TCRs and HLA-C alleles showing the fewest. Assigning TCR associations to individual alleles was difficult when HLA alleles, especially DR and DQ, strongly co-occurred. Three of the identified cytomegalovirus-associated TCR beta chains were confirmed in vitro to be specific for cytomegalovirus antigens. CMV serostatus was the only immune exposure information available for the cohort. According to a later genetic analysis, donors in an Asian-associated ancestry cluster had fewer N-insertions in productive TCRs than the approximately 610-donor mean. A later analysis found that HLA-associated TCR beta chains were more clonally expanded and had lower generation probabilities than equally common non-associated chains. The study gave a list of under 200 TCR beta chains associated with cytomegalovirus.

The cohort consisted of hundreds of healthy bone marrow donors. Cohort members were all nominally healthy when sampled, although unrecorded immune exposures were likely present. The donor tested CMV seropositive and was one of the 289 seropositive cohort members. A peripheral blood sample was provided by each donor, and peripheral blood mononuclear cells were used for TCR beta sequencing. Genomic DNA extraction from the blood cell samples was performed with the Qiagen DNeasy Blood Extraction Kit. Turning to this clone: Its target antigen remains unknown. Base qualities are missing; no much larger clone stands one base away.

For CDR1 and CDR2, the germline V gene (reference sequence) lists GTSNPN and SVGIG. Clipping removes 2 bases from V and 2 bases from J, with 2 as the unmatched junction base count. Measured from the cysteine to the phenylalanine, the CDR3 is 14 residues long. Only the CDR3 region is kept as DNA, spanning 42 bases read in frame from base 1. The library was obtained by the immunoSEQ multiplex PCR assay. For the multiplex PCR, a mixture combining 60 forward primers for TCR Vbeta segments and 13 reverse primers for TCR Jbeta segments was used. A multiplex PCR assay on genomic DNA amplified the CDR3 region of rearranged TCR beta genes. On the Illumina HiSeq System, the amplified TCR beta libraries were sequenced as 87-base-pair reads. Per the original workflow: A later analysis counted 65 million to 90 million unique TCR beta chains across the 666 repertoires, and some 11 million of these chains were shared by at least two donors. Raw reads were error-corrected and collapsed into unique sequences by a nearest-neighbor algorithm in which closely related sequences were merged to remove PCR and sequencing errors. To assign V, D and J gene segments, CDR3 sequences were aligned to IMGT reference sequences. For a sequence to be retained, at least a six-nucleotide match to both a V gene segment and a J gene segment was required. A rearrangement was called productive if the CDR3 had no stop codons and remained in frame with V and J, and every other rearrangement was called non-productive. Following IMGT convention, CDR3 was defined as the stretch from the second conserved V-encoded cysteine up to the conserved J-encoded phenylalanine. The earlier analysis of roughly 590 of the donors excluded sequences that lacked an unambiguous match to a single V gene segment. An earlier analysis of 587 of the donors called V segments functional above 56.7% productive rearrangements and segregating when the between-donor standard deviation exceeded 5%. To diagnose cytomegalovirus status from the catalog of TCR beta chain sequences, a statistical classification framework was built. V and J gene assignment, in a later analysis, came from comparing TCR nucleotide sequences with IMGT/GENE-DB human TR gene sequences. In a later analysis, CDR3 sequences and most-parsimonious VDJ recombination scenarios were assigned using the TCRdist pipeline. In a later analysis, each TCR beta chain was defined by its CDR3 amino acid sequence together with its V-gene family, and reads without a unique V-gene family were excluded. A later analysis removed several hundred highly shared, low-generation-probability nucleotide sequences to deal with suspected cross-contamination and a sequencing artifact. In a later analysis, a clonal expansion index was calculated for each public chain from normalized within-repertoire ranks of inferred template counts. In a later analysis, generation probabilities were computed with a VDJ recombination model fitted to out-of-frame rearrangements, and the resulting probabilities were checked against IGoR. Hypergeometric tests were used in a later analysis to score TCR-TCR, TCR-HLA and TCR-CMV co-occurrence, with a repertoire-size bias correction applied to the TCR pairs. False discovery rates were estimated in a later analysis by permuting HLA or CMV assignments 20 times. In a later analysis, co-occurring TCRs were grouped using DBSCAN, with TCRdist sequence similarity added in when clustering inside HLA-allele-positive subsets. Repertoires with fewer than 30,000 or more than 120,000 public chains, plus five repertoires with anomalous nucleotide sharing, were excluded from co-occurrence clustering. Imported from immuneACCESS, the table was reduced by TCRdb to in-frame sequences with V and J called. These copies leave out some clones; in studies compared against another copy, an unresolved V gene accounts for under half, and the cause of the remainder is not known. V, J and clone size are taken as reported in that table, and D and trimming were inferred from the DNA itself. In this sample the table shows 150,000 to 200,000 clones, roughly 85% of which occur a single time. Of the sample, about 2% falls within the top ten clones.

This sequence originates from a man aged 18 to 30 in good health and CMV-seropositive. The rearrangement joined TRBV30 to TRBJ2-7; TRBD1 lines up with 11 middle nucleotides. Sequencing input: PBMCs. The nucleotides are TGTGCCTGGAGTCGGGACAGGGGGGCCTACGAGCAGTACTTC. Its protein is CAWSRDRGAYEQYF.